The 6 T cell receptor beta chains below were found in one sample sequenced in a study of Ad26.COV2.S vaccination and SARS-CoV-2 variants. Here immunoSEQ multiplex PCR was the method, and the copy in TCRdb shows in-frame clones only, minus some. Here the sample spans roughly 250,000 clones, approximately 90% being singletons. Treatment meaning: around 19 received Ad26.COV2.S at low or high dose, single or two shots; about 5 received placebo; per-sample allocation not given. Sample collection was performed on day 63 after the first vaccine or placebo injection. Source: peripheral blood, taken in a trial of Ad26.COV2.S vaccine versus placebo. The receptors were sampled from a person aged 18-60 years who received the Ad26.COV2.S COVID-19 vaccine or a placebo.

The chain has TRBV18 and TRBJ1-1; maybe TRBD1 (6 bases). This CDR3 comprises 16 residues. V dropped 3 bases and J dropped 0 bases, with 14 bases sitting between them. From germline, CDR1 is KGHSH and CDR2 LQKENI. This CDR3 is CASSPSTGQMNTEAFF. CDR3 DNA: TGTGCCAGCTCACCGTCGACAGGCCAGATGAACACTGAAGCTTTCTTT.

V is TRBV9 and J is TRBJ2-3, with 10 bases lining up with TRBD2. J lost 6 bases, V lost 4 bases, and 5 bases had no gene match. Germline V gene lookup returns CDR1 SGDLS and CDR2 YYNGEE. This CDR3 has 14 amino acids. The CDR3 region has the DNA TGTGCCAGCAGCCCTAGCGGGAGTTATGATACGCAGTATTTT. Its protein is CASSPSGSYDTQYF.

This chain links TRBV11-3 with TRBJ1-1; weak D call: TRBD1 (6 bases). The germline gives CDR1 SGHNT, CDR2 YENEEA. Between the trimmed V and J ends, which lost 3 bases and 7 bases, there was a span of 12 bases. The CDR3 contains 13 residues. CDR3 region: CASSLRPGHEAFF. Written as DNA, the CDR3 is TGTGCCAGCAGCTTGAGGCCGGGACATGAAGCTTTCTTT.

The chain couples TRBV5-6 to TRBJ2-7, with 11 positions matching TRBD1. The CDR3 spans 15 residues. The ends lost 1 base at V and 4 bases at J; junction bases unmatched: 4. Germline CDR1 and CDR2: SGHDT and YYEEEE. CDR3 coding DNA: TGTGCCAGCAGCTTGAGGACAGGGGGCAGGTACGAGCAGTACTTC. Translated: CASSLRTGGRYEQYF.

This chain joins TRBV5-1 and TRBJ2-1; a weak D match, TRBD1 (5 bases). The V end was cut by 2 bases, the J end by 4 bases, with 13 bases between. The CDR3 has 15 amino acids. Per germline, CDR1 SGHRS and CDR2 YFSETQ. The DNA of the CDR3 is TGCGCCAGCAGCTTTTCGACAGATCGTTACAATGAGCAGTTCTTC. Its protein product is CASSFSTDRYNEQFF.

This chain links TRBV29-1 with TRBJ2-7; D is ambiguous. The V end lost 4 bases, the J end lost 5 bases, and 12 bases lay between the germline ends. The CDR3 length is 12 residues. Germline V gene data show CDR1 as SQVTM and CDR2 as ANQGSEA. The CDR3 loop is CSVVGSGNEQYV. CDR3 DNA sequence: TGCAGCGTTGTCGGGTCAGGAAACGAGCAGTACGTC.